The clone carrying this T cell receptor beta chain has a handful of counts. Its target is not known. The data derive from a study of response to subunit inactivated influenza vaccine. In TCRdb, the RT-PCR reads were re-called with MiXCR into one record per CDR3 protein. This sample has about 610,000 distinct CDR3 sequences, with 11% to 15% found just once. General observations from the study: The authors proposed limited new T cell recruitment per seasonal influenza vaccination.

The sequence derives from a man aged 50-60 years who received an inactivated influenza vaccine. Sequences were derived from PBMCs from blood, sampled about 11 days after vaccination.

This chain's CDR3 is CASIAGGNTGELFF. CDR3 nucleotide sequence: TGTGCCAGCATCGCCGGGGGGAACACCGGGGAGCTGTTTTTT. The chain is built from TRBV7-9 and TRBJ2-2; weak D call: TRBD2 (6 bases). Germline-derived CDR1 and CDR2 are SEHNR and FQNEAQ (reference sequence). V dropped 7 bases and J dropped 1 base, with 10 bases sitting between them. The CDR3 has 14 residues.